Shown below are 28 T cell receptor beta chains from a single sample sequenced in a study of blood T cell repertoires in COVID-19 (dated by TCRdb to the early 2020s). The library was obtained by the immunoSEQ multiplex PCR assay. The clones in this table, taken by TCRdb from immuneACCESS, are in-frame only. Not every clone is retained; where verified, under half of the shortfall comes from an unresolved V gene, and the cause of the rest is unknown. For this sample there are some 57,000 clones; nearly 90% appear just once. 13% of the sample is held by the ten biggest clonotypes. Specimen: peripheral blood. These TCRs come from a man between 60 and 75 years old with active COVID-19.

V and J are TRBV10-3 and TRBJ2-1; 8 positions match TRBD1. Unmatched junction bases numbered 5, after V lost 10 bases and J lost 3 bases. The CDR3 extends over 13 amino acids. CDR1 and CDR2 from the germline V gene are ENHRY and SYGVKD. CDR3 region: CATRDRLYNEQFF. The CDR3, as DNA: TGTGCCACCCGGGACAGGCTCTACAATGAGCAGTTCTTC.

The chain combines TRBV4-3 with TRBJ2-1; 8 bases line up with TRBD1. J gave up 4 bases and V 4 bases, and 18 bases lay outside the gene matches. The CDR3 runs 19 residues. Germline V CDR1 and CDR2: LGHNA, YSLEER. The CDR3 here is CASSRHSPIDRGQYNEQFF. The CDR3 region has the DNA TGCGCCAGCAGCCGTCATAGCCCGATAGACAGGGGACAATACAATGAGCAGTTCTTC.

CDR3 in amino acids: CASSPEGGARQPQHF. DNA of the CDR3: TGTGCCAGCAGCCCCGAGGGGGGGGCGCGTCAGCCCCAGCATTTT. V usage is TRBV5-5 and J usage is TRBJ1-5; the D gene is possibly TRBD1 (6 bases). Per the germline V gene, CDR1 is SGHKS and CDR2 is YYEKEE (reference sequence). The CDR3 is 15 residues long. Between the trimmed V and J ends, which lost 4 bases and 6 bases, there was a span of 17 bases. Supplemented by reference TRBV5-5 and TRBJ1-5, the full variable domain reads DAGVTQSPTHLIKTRGQQVTLRCSPISGHKSVSWYQQVLGQGPQFIFQYYEKEERGRGNFPDRFSARQFPNYSSELNVNALLLGDSALYLCASSPEGGARQPQHFGDGTRLSIL.

V and J are TRBV27 and TRBJ2-5; 7 nucleotides agree with TRBD2. The trim removed 6 bases at V and 5 bases at J, leaving 9 bases unmatched. Per the germline V gene, CDR1 is MNHEY and CDR2 is SMNVEV (reference sequence). The CDR3 length is 14 residues. The CDR3 coding sequence is TGTGCCAGCAGACAGAGGACTAGTGGGGAGACCCAGTACTTC. Protein sequence: CASRQRTSGETQYF.

Notes on this clone: Within the sample, other DNA sequences also encode this same CDR3. This rearrangement joins TRBV2 to TRBJ2-2, with no clear D. CDR3 length: 12 amino acids. Germline V gene data show CDR1 as SNHLY and CDR2 as FYNNEI. Trimming took off 5 bases at V and 1 base at J, with 2 bases between the two ends. CDR3 protein: CASSLNTGELFF. The CDR3 bases are TGTGCCAGCAGTCTGAACACCGGGGAGCTGTTTTTT.

V gene TRBV18 combines with J gene TRBJ1-4, with D hard to call. The CDR3 extends over 16 amino acids. V was cut by 3 bases and J by 8 bases, with 19 bases left in between. Germline V lookup: CDR1 KGHSH, CDR2 LQKENI. CDR3: CASSPTQVPTGEKLFF. In DNA form, the CDR3 reads TGTGCCAGCTCACCCACGCAGGTTCCCACGGGGGAAAAACTGTTTTTT.

The chain employs TRBV7-3 and TRBJ2-5; 7 bases align to TRBD1. Germline lookup yields CDR1 SGHTA and CDR2 FQGTGA. This CDR3 is 13 amino acids long. J lost 11 bases, V lost 5 bases, and 11 bases had no gene match. Here the CDR3 DNA reads TGTGCCAGCAGCCCGGGACAGTCCTTGGAGCAGTACTTC. Protein sequence: CASSPGQSLEQYF.

The V call is TRBV27, the J call TRBJ2-1, with 7 positions matching TRBD2. Germline lookup yields CDR1 MNHEY and CDR2 SMNVEV (reference sequence). The ends lost 4 bases at V and 7 bases at J; junction bases unmatched: 10. The CDR3 is 15 amino acids. The chain's CDR3 is CASSYGGRSVNEQFF. The CDR3 DNA reads TGTGCCAGCAGTTACGGCGGGAGATCGGTTAATGAGCAGTTCTTC.

The chain has TRBV28 and TRBJ2-7; TRBD1 might be the D (6 bases). CDR1 is MDHEN, CDR2 SYDVKM, per germline. V shed 5 bases and J shed 0 bases, with 14 bases lying between them. CDR3 length: 15 amino acids. The CDR3 sequence is CASSPTGSYSYEQYF. CDR3 coding DNA: TGTGCCAGCAGTCCTACAGGGTCCTACTCCTACGAGCAGTACTTC.

The chain joins TRBV2 to TRBJ2-1; D may be TRBD2 (5 bases). This CDR3 spans 13 amino acids. Germline V gene sequence: CDR1 SNHLY, CDR2 FYNNEI. V gave up 7 bases and J gave up 15 bases, with 22 bases separating them. Here the CDR3 reads CASTRDLSRRGFF. The DNA for the CDR3 is TGTGCCAGCACCCGGGATCTTTCCCGTCGAGGGTTCTTC. Combining the CDR3 with reference TRBV2 and TRBJ2-1 gives the whole variable domain EPEVTQTPSHQVTQMGQEVILRCVPISNHLYFYWYRQILGQKVEFLVSFYNNEISEKSEIFDDQFSVERPDGSNFTLKIRSTKLEDSAMYFCASTRDLSRRGFFGPGTRLTVL.

The V and J genes are TRBV18 and TRBJ1-1; TRBD1 might be the D (5 bases). V lost 3 bases and J 4 bases, leaving 15 bases between the germline ends. Looked up from germline, CDR1 is KGHSH and CDR2 is LQKENI. The CDR3 contains 15 residues. CDR3 protein: CASSPSKQGSTEAFF. DNA for the CDR3: TGTGCCAGCTCACCCAGCAAGCAGGGAAGCACTGAAGCTTTCTTT.

This clone is a singleton in its sample. The CDR3 sequence: CASSSRGDSGNTIYF. CDR3 nucleotide sequence: TGTGCCAGCTCATCGCGTGGTGACTCTGGAAACACCATATATTTT. This chain uses TRBV18 with TRBJ1-3; D unresolved. The germline V gene has CDR1 KGHSH and CDR2 LQKENI. CDR3 length equals 15 residues. V lost 5 bases to trimming and J lost 0 bases, with 11 bases between them.

The chain couples TRBV5-6 to TRBJ1-5; D not resolved. Trimming took 0 bases from V and 0 from J, leaving 10 bases between them. The CDR3 totals 16 residues. Germline-derived CDR1 and CDR2 are SGHDT and YYEEEE. As DNA, the CDR3 is TGTGCCAGCAGCTTGGGGGCCCCGATTAGCAATCAGCCCCAGCATTTT. Translated, it gives CASSLGAPISNQPQHF. Supplemented by reference TRBV5-6 and TRBJ1-5, the full variable domain reads DAGVTQSPTHLIKTRGQQVTLRCSPKSGHDTVSWYQQALGQGPQFIFQYYEEEERQRGNFPDRFSGHQFPNYSSELNVNALLLGDSALYLCASSLGAPISNQPQHFGDGTRLSIL.

This clone occurred once. This rearrangement joins TRBV19 to TRBJ2-5; a possible D gene is TRBD1 (5 bases). The germline V and J ends were trimmed by 9 bases and 5 bases, with 16 bases remaining between them. This CDR3 spans 13 amino acids. Per germline, CDR1 LNHDA and CDR2 SQIVND (reference sequence). DNA of the CDR3: TGTGCCAGCAGTCAAGGGGTGGCGGAGACCCAGTACTTC. It translates to CASSQGVAETQYF. Looking up the rest from reference TRBV19 and TRBJ2-5 gives the full variable domain: DGGITQSPKYLFRKEGQNVTLSCEQNLNHDAMYWYRQDPGQGLRLIYYSQIVNDFQKGDIAEGYSVSREKKESFPLTVTSAQKNPTAFYLCASSQGVAETQYFGPGTRLLVL.

The chain joins TRBV4-1 to TRBJ2-3; 10 bases are a match to TRBD1. V trimming: 3 bases; J trimming: 4 bases; junction bases outside the gene matches: 10. The CDR3 runs 17 residues. CDR1 and CDR2 from the germline V gene are MGHRA and YSYEKL. In DNA, the CDR3 is TGCGCCAGCAGCCACCCAACCGACAGGGGGCTCCCAGATACGCAGTATTTT. As protein: CASSHPTDRGLPDTQYF.

This chain connects TRBV6-5 to TRBJ2-5; 9 bases line up with TRBD2. This CDR3 has 13 residues. The V gene end was trimmed by 6 bases and the J gene end by 5 bases; junction bases not matched to a gene: 4. The germline V gene encodes CDR1 MNHEY and CDR2 SVGAGI. This CDR3 reads CASSGTSRETQYF. CDR3 bases: TGTGCCAGCAGCGGGACTAGCAGGGAGACCCAGTACTTC.

In its sample, this clone was seen once. This chain connects TRBV27 to TRBJ2-5; D is perhaps TRBD1 (6 bases). V dropped 11 bases and J dropped 4 bases, with 17 bases sitting between them. Germline-derived CDR1 and CDR2 are MNHEY and SMNVEV (reference sequence). This CDR3 comprises 13 residues. CDR3 nucleotide sequence: TGTGCCTCTAGGGGGAGTATTCTAGAGACCCAGTACTTC. As protein: CASRGSILETQYF.

The genes are TRBV27 and TRBJ2-5, with D unresolved. The CDR3 runs 13 residues. Germline-derived CDR1 and CDR2 are MNHEY and SMNVEV (reference sequence). V lost 2 bases and J lost 4, with 8 bases in between. The CDR3 loop reads CASSLTGRETQYF. The CDR3 DNA reads TGTGCCAGCAGTTTAACTGGTCGAGAGACCCAGTACTTC.

The chain joins TRBV25-1 to TRBJ2-4; the D gene is possibly TRBD2 (5 bases). Trimming removed 2 bases from V and 3 bases from J, with 14 bases in between. CDR3 length equals 16 residues. Germline V lookup: CDR1 MGHDK, CDR2 SYGVNS. CDR3 sequence: CASSEVTGRGKNIQYF. CDR3 DNA: TGTGCCAGCAGTGAAGTTACGGGCCGGGGCAAAAACATTCAGTACTTC.

The chain carries TRBV5-1 and TRBJ2-5, with TRBD2 as a possible D gene (5 bases). The ends were cut back, 1 base at V and 5 bases at J, with 15 bases in the middle. This CDR3 is 15 amino acids long. Germline V gene data show CDR1 as SGHRS and CDR2 as YFSETQ. Here the CDR3 DNA reads TGCGCCAGCAGCTTGTTTCCGAGGGTAGAGGAGACCCAGTACTTC. Its protein is CASSLFPRVEETQYF.

The chain carries TRBV14 and TRBJ2-7; 10 bases fit TRBD2. Germline V lookup: CDR1 SGHDN, CDR2 FVKESK. This CDR3 region has 16 residues. With 4 bases clipped from V and 2 bases from J, the junction kept 8 bases outside the gene matches. The CDR3 is CASSPGMSGRAYEQYF. CDR3 DNA: TGTGCCAGCAGCCCCGGTATGAGCGGGAGGGCCTACGAGCAGTACTTC.

The rearrangement joins TRBV5-1 to TRBJ1-1; no reliable D call. Germline V gene data show CDR1 as SGHRS and CDR2 as YFSETQ. Trimming stripped 0 bases from V and 2 bases from J, with 11 bases between. The CDR3 consists of 15 residues. The CDR3 DNA is TGCGCCAGCAGCTTGGGCGGGTTTGGAAACACTGAAGCTTTCTTT. It is translated as CASSLGGFGNTEAFF.

The CDR3 spells CASSDSGMMDTQYF. CDR3 nucleotides: TGTGCCAGCAGCGATAGCGGTATGATGGATACGCAGTATTTT. The chain joins TRBV7-2 to TRBJ2-3; possibly TRBD2 for D (6 bases). The CDR3 covers 14 residues. The V end lost 5 bases, the J end lost 6 bases, and 15 bases lay between the germline ends. The germline V gene encodes CDR1 SGHTA and CDR2 FQGNSA.

The CDR3 coding sequence is TGTGCCAGCAGCGCAGACAGGGGGTCCCACAATGAGCAGTTCTTC. Its translation: CASSADRGSHNEQFF. J is TRBJ2-1 and V is TRBV7-3, with 9 bases fitting TRBD1. V gave up 5 bases and J gave up 5 bases; unmatched junction bases: 7. CDR3 length equals 15 residues. Per the germline V gene, CDR1 is SGHTA and CDR2 is FQGTGA.

The chain uses TRBV5-4 and TRBJ2-3, with a weak D call TRBD2 (7 bases). The CDR3 length is 14 residues. Trimming pared 10 bases from V and 4 bases from J, leaving 19 bases between. Germline CDR1 reads SGHNT; CDR2 reads YYREEE (reference sequence). The CDR3 region has the DNA TGTGCCGGTGGGGGGGGGCCATCCCCAGATACGCAGTATTTT. This encodes CAGGGGPSPDTQYF. Drawing the rest from reference TRBV5-4 and TRBJ2-3, the complete variable domain is ETGVTQSPTHLIKTRGQQVTLRCSSQSGHNTVSWYQQALGQGPQFIFQYYREEENGRGNFPPRFSGLQFPNYSSELNVNALELDDSALYLCAGGGGPSPDTQYFGPGTRLTVL.

The CDR3 loop reads CASSGLAHEQYF. The DNA of the CDR3 is TGTGCCAGTAGTGGGCTAGCTCACGAGCAGTACTTC. The J gene is TRBJ2-7, the V gene TRBV19, with a possible D match to TRBD2 (5 bases). V lost 5 bases and J lost 5, with 10 bases in between. The CDR3 spans 12 residues. Germline loops: CDR1 LNHDA, CDR2 SQIVND (reference sequence).

The chain carries TRBV27 and TRBJ1-5; 9 bases line up with TRBD1. CDR3 size: 14 residues. Germline V gene sequence: CDR1 MNHEY, CDR2 SMNVEV (reference sequence). The ends lost 6 bases at V and 4 bases at J; junction bases unmatched: 4. The CDR3 DNA reads TGTGCCAGCAGCTTTGGGACAGGGAATCAGCCCCAGCATTTT. This translates into CASSFGTGNQPQHF.

The chain combines TRBV29-1 with TRBJ2-3, with no clear D. The germline V gene has CDR1 SQVTM and CDR2 ANQGSEA. V lost 4 bases and J lost 2, with 16 bases in between. This CDR3 is built from 15 residues. The CDR3: CSVVSGFQSTDTQYF. CDR3 DNA sequence: TGCAGCGTTGTATCGGGTTTTCAATCCACAGATACGCAGTATTTT.